The text below deals with one T cell receptor (beta chain). TCRdb used MiXCR to reprocess the reads, holding one entry per CDR3 protein. This repertoire shows hundreds of thousands of distinct CDR3 sequences, roughly a third found once; its top ten account for around 2.6%. The data stem from a study of T cell repertoires in cytomegalovirus infection. V lost 3 bases and J lost 1; bases outside the gene matches: 5. This CDR3 spans 16 amino acids. In germline, CDR1 is SGHDT, CDR2 YYEEEE. The TCR was taken from a human donor in good health (CMV status not recorded). Some clones in this sample may be carry-over from other donors' samples. V is TRBV5-6 and J is TRBJ2-4; 9 bases map to TRBD1. Sequenced: PBMCs. This chain's CDR3 is CASSSGTGMAKNIQYF. In DNA, the CDR3 is TGTGCCAGCAGCTCCGGGACAGGGATGGCCAAAAACATTCAGTACTTC.